This TCR beta chain was sequenced during a study of T cell responses to AZD1222 COVID-19 vaccine. Whole-study results and caveats: Only five or six individuals given AZD1222 were seropositive at baseline. Compared with day 0, the breadth and depth of the Spike-specific TCR repertoire rose significantly after two doses of AZD1222.

About this clone: Antigen: not known.

This table comes from immunoSEQ multiplex PCR, and its TCRdb copy is limited to in-frame clones, with some not included. The sample gives some 180,000 clones, around 94% of which show up once; more than 1.5% is in the top ten. Germline CDR1 reads GTSNPN; CDR2 reads SVGIG (reference sequence). The CDR3 consists of 16 residues. The trim removed 0 bases at V and 2 bases at J, leaving 7 bases unmatched. This TCR was sampled from an adult who received the AZD1222 COVID-19 vaccine. This specimen consisted of peripheral blood, obtained 28 days after the second AZD1222 dose. The chain uses TRBV30 and TRBJ2-5, with TRBD2 matching over 9 bases. CDR3 sequence: CAWSVGWLAGQETQYF. DNA for the CDR3: TGTGCCTGGAGTGTAGGATGGCTAGCGGGACAAGAGACCCAGTACTTC.